This T cell receptor (beta chain) derives from a study of blood T cell repertoires in COVID-19. J was trimmed by 9 bases and V by 0 bases; bases with no gene match: 3. CDR1 and CDR2 from the germline V gene are MNHEY and SVGAGI. This CDR3 comprises 15 residues. Method: immunoSEQ multiplex PCR; TCRdb's copy keeps in-frame clones and lacks some. The data hold approximately 97,000 clones, with about nine tenths observed a single time. This rearrangement joins TRBV6-5 to TRBJ1-6; TRBD1 matches at 9 bases. Sequencing was done on a sample of peripheral blood. The clonotype comes from a man aged 55 to 70 with acute or convalescent COVID-19. The CDR3 DNA reads TGTGCCAGCAGTTACTCTCCGGACAGGGGTTCACCCCTCCACTTT. It translates to CASSYSPDRGSPLHF.